This T cell receptor beta chain was sequenced in a study of identical twins (dated by TCRdb to 2016 to 2017). Broadly, across the study: The study deep-sequenced TCR alpha and beta repertoires from monozygotic twins, unrelated adults of various ages and cord blood to test whether fetal clonotypes persist. Replicate twin experiments were performed at different times using different library preparation protocols to rule out contamination. General conclusions and limits of the study: Compared with coincidental sharing between unrelated individuals, out-of-frame TCR alpha sequences shared between twins showed an excess of sequences with low generation probability. Fewer insertions were carried by abundant cord blood beta clonotypes, a similar but weaker trend appeared in young adult naive repertoires, and no such trend appeared in memory repertoires. Zero-insertion analyses could be partly confounded by invariant T cells such as MAIT and iNKT, although diverse VJ usage argued against such confounding for most clonotypes. In monozygotic twins, recombination models systematically underestimated out-of-frame TCR alpha sharing, but the models matched the sharing seen between unrelated individuals. Because the same donors could not be followed over many years, the conclusions depended on cross-sectional statistical analysis. A weaker excess of twin sharing was found in beta out-of-frame sequences because the signal-to-noise ratio was lowered by fewer shared sequences.

From cysteine to phenylalanine, the CDR3 is 16 amino acids long. Only the CDR3 DNA stays, 48 bases, in frame from base 1. CDR1 SNHLY and CDR2 FYNNEI are derived from the germline V gene. V drops 1 base and J drops 4 bases, leaving 13 bases in between. Only healthy Caucasian donors were included. Three pairs of female monozygotic twins, all aged about 18 to 30 years, made up the twin cohort. Peripheral blood mononuclear cells were used as the source from which RNA for TCR libraries was isolated. The library was built by means of 5' RACE. TCRdb shows the sequencer as Illumina HiSeq 2000. A universal primer binding site was introduced by template switching, and a unique molecular identifier was present in the final cDNA, enabling accurate counting of TCR cDNA molecules. First-strand cDNA for TCR alpha and beta chains was synthesized from specific primers in the conserved constant-segment region. To control for contamination, every cDNA library carried two barcodes: a SMART-Mk sample barcode plus Illumina barcodes. TruSeq adapter sequences and Illumina sample barcodes were added in two successive PCR steps. The Illumina HiSeq platform was used with custom primers to sequence TCR alpha and beta cDNA libraries. Regarding the original processing steps: MiGEC was used to process raw reads and extract unique molecular identifiers, and MiXCR was used to find CDR3 positions. For each individual, recombination models were inferred using an EM algorithm with the repgenHMM and IGoR tools. The analysis of shared clonotypes was done with the tcR package in R, with sharing normalized by the product of cloneset sizes. Out-of-frame nonproductive sequences were analyzed to study raw recombination free of thymic and clonal selection effects. The public sequencing data were trimmed at Q25 with fastp and processed into clonotypes with MiXCR by TCRdb, which kept only in-frame beta chains. Every CDR3 protein is listed once, alongside the most common genes and DNA of its rows. The V and J calls shown here were made by TCRdb, not taken from the authors' results. For this sample the table gives nearly 650,000 distinct CDR3 sequences, of which around 7.4% were detected only once. About 1.5% of the sample comes from the top ten.

The sample holds many counts of this clonotype. No antigen is known for it. No per-base quality is available; no much larger clone lies one base away. These same records also appear under a second study, on yellow fever vaccine responses in identical twins. The second study also describes: The T cell response to vaccination in identical twins was reported by the authors to appear partly convergent and partly personalized. The study precisely tracked vaccine-responding T cell clones in identical twins.

The sequenced material came from PBMCs. The TCR sequence derives from a woman aged 18-30 years in good health. The chain uses TRBV2 and TRBJ1-4; the D gene identity is not certain. Here is the DNA: TGTGCCAGCAGTGAAGACCCGACCCCGGGTAATGAAAAACTGTTTTTT. It is translated as CASSEDPTPGNEKLFF.